This T cell receptor (beta chain) was retrieved from a study of regulatory dendritic cells for organ transplantation (dated by TCRdb to 2016 to 2017). Regarding the study in general: To make regulatory dendritic cells, monocytes were cultured with vitamin D3 on days 0 and 4, plus IL-10 on day 4. Before and after allostimulation with regulatory or mature dendritic cells, TCRbeta repertoires were sequenced from sorted naive and memory CD4+ and CD8+ T cells. On day 6, LPS was added to the DC cultures to test how the DCs responded to a strong maturation-inducing agent. The research as a whole found: Among the resting subsets, memory CD8+ T cells contained the most alloreactive TCR clonotypes. Repertoires were highly diverse in naive CD4+ and CD8+ T cells, less diverse in memory cells, and most oligoclonal in memory CD8+ cells. In both subjects, allostimulation led to expansion of memory CD8+ clones, though the expansion induced by regulatory dendritic cells appeared to be more limited than that induced by mature dendritic cells. Sequencing was done in only a couple of subjects, and the authors reported considerable heterogeneity between individuals in the alloreactive memory CD8+ T cell pool.

This clone was picked up a small number of times. No antigen is known for it. Per-base quality was not reported, and no clone a single base away is much larger than it. CDR1 is given as MNHNS and CDR2 as SASEGT, both from the germline V gene. Germline trimming: 6 bases from V, 5 bases from J; junction bases outside gene matches: 7. The CDR3 sequence holds 15 residues, the cysteine and phenylalanine included. Only CDR3 DNA is held: 45 bases, read in frame from base 1. The TCRbeta CDR3 regions were amplified in a multiplexed two-step PCR with Vbeta-specific forward primers and Jbeta-specific reverse primers. TCRbeta libraries were sequenced on an Illumina instrument through the immunoSEQ service. Per the authors' processing: V, D and J genes were assigned using IMGT annotation, and counts were corrected for multiplex PCR bias using synthetic CDR3 analogues. The immunoSEQ Analyzer calculated repertoire clonality as one minus the normalized Shannon entropy. Clonal expansion was defined by Fisher's exact test with Benjamini-Hochberg false discovery rate control, using two-tailed P<0.01. TCRdb provides this immuneACCESS table in a form limited to in-frame rearrangements. Some clones are lacking; in checked studies, under half of them reflect an unresolved V gene, and why the rest are absent is not known. V, J and clone size are those of that table, while D and trimming were read from the DNA. The sample table holds approximately 12,000 clones, of which about 70% were seen once. The ten largest clonotypes hold 0.63% of the sample.

Sorted T cell subsets were CFSE-labeled and co-cultured for approximately 5 days with allogeneic regulatory or mature dendritic cells at a 1:10 DC:T ratio. FACS was used to sort naive T cells as CD45RA+ cells and memory T cells as CD45RO+ CD4+ or CD8+ cells. The T cells used for TCR sequencing were obtained from two healthy control subjects. Genomic DNA was extracted with the Qiagen DNeasy Blood & Tissue Kit. The chain is encoded by TRBV6-1 joined to TRBJ1-4; TRBD1 agrees with 9 junctional bases. The receptor comes from a human donor in good health. Material for sequencing was naive CD4+ T cells from blood cultured with regulatory dendritic cells. The cell subset or site label, as the study defines it: CD45RA+ naive T cells. The CDR3 protein is CASSPSGTGNEKLFF. At the DNA level, the sequence is TGTGCCAGCAGCCCCTCCGGGACAGGGAATGAAAAACTGTTTTTT.